This passage covers 31 T cell receptor beta chains from one sample sequenced in a study of T-cell memory formation after mild COVID-19. One entry per CDR3 protein results from TCRdb running MiXCR on the 5' RACE reads. The sample yields hundreds of thousands of distinct CDR3 sequences, around 27% seen once. The sequencing input was PBMCs or a T cell subset sorted from them (not recorded which). The receptors stem from an adult woman who had mild COVID-19 (a few samples of this study predate the infection). Cell type and time point are not known.

This chain uses TRBV6-2 or TRBV6-3 with TRBJ2-1; the D gene is possibly TRBD2 (6 bases). Germline V CDR1 and CDR2: MNHEY, SVGEGT. CDR3 size: 15 residues. V gave up 8 bases and J gave up 5 bases, with 19 bases separating them. The CDR3, as DNA: TGTGCCAGCTTACCCCGGGACTGGTGGAACAATGAGCAGTTCTTC. As protein: CASLPRDWWNNEQFF.

This clonotype was seen only once. The rearrangement links TRBV6-5 to TRBJ2-3; D assignment may be TRBD1 or TRBD2 (5 bases each). Germline CDR1 is MNHEY and CDR2 is SVGAGI. The V end was cut by 6 bases, the J end by 0 bases, with 16 bases between. The CDR3 consists of 16 residues. The CDR3 bases are TGTGCCAGCAGGTCTACCGGGACGGGGAGCACAGATACGCAGTATTTT. Translation: CASRSTGTGSTDTQYF.

This clonotype was found a few times. The chain uses TRBV7-3 and TRBJ2-5; TRBD2 matches at 9 bases. The V segment lost 9 bases and the J segment 4 bases; nucleotides outside the gene matches: 9. In germline, CDR1 is SGHTA, CDR2 FQGTGA. The CDR3 has 14 amino acids. The CDR3 here is CASARAGGGETQYF. CDR3 nucleotides: TGTGCCAGTGCAAGAGCGGGAGGTGGAGAGACCCAGTACTTC.

This sequence joins TRBV7-9 and TRBJ2-1; maybe TRBD2 (6 bases). Deletions cut 2 bases from V and 5 bases from J, with 10 bases between. The CDR3 has 14 amino acids. In germline, CDR1 is SEHNR, CDR2 FQNEAQ (reference sequence). DNA for the CDR3: TGTGCCAGCAGCTTACAGGCTAGCGACAATGAGCAGTTCTTC. It codes for CASSLQASDNEQFF. The entire variable domain, with the rest obtained from reference TRBV7-9 and TRBJ2-1, is as follows: DTGVSQNPRHKITKRGQNVTFRCDPISEHNRLYWYRQTLGQGPEFLTYFQNEAQLEKSRLLSDRFSAERPKGSFSTLEIQRTEQGDSAMYLCASSLQASDNEQFFGPGTRLTVL.

V and J are TRBV9 and TRBJ1-5, with TRBD1 matching over 7 bases. Germline V CDR1 and CDR2: SGDLS, YYNGEE. The V gene end was trimmed by 7 bases and the J gene end by 0 bases; junction bases not matched to a gene: 4. This CDR3 is built from 14 residues. CDR3 nucleotides: TGTGCCAGCGGAGGGACAGATAGCAATCAGCCCCAGCATTTT. It translates to CASGGTDSNQPQHF.

The sample holds a few counts of this clonotype. This rearrangement joins TRBV13 to TRBJ2-7; D not resolved. Germline CDR1 and CDR2: PRHDT and FYEKMQ (reference sequence). V shed 5 bases and J shed 2 bases, with 10 bases lying between them. The CDR3 extends over 13 amino acids. CDR3 sequence (DNA): TGTGCCAGCAGCGGCTCCCTTCCCTACGAGCAGTACTTC. Encoded protein: CASSGSLPYEQYF.

The chain couples TRBV12-3 or TRBV12-4 to TRBJ2-7; 12 positions match TRBD1. The CDR3 has 16 amino acids. Trimming removed 6 bases from V and 7 bases from J; junction bases left unmatched: 13. The CDR3 loop is CASRPGEGQGAREQYF. The CDR3 DNA sequence: TGTGCCAGCAGACCTGGGGAGGGACAGGGGGCTCGGGAGCAGTACTTC.

This clonotype was detected many times. The rearrangement uses TRBV5-1 and TRBJ2-1; tentatively, D is TRBD2 (6 bases). CDR3 length: 14 amino acids. V was cut by 0 bases and J by 6 bases, with 10 bases left in between. Germline CDR1 reads SGHRS; CDR2 reads YFSETQ. CDR3 nucleotide sequence: TGCGCCAGCAGCTTGGGGGACTTCGGCAATGAGCAGTTCTTC. Translation: CASSLGDFGNEQFF.

This clonotype was counted a few times. The chain joins TRBV11-2 to TRBJ2-7; possible D gene TRBD2, 5 bases. CDR1 and CDR2 from the germline V gene are SGHAT and FQNNGV. This CDR3 is 15 amino acids long. V was trimmed by 1 base and J by 3 bases, leaving 13 bases between them. CDR3 nucleotide sequence: TGTGCCAGCAGCTTAGTAAACGGACGGGGCTACGAGCAGTACTTC. Residues: CASSLVNGRGYEQYF.

This chain uses TRBV27 with TRBJ2-3; TRBD1 or TRBD2 may be the D gene (5 bases each). Deletions cut 2 bases from V and 2 bases from J, with 17 bases between. The CDR3 extends over 17 amino acids. Germline CDR1 and CDR2: MNHEY and SMNVEV (reference sequence). The chain's CDR3 is CASSLQSGTGITDTQYF. As DNA, the CDR3 is TGTGCCAGCAGTTTACAATCCGGGACGGGGATCACAGATACGCAGTATTTT.

A few counts support this clonotype. In DNA form, the CDR3 reads TGTGCCGTCGCCGGGAAAAGCACAGATACGCAGTATTTT. Amino acid sequence: CAVAGKSTDTQYF. The chain recombines TRBV24-1 with TRBJ2-3, with a possible D match to TRBD2 (5 bases). The CDR3 totals 13 residues. V gave up 12 bases and J gave up 0 bases, with 12 bases separating them. Per germline, CDR1 KGHDR and CDR2 SFDVKD.

The chain recombines TRBV12-3 or TRBV12-4 with TRBJ2-7; D remains ambiguous. Trimming pared 3 bases from V and 0 bases from J, leaving 9 bases between. This CDR3 has 14 residues. The chain's CDR3 is CASSFFDPSYEQYF. In nucleotides, the CDR3 is TGTGCCAGCAGTTTCTTTGACCCCTCCTACGAGCAGTACTTC.

This clonotype was seen only a few times. This chain links TRBV5-1 with TRBJ2-1; D is uncertain. Germline V lookup: CDR1 SGHRS, CDR2 YFSETQ. The germline V and J ends were trimmed by 2 bases and 7 bases, with 13 bases remaining between them. The CDR3 loop spans 14 amino acids. CDR3 sequence reads: CASSLGRGRNEQFF. The DNA for the CDR3 is TGCGCCAGCAGCTTAGGCCGAGGTAGGAATGAGCAGTTCTTC.

The J gene is TRBJ2-1, the V gene TRBV20-1, with TRBD2 matching 9 bases. J was trimmed by 7 bases and V by 0 bases; bases with no gene match: 13. CDR1 and CDR2 (germline): DFQATT, SNEGSKA (reference sequence). The CDR3 spans 17 residues. The CDR3 sequence is CSARELAGRPGKNEQFF. The CDR3 bases are TGCAGTGCTAGAGAGCTAGCGGGACGCCCGGGAAAGAATGAGCAGTTCTTC.

This clonotype was recorded at least ten times. A read error may produce the germline difference seen at one junction end. The V and J genes are TRBV5-1 and TRBJ2-2; 11 nucleotides match TRBD1. The CDR3 runs 15 residues. Germline V gene data show CDR1 as SGHRS and CDR2 as YFSETQ. The CDR3 nucleotides read TGTGCCAGCAGCTCCGGGACAGGGGGCACCGGGGAGCTGTTTTTT. This translates into CASSSGTGGTGELFF.

The V call is TRBV24-1, the J call TRBJ2-1; no definite D call. Germline V gene lookup returns CDR1 KGHDR and CDR2 SFDVKD. V was cut by 4 bases and J by 5 bases, with 5 bases left in between. The CDR3 length is 12 residues. In DNA form, the CDR3 reads TGTGCCACCAGTGAGAGAGACAATGAGCAGTTCTTC. Translated: CATSERDNEQFF.

The chain uses TRBV20-1 and TRBJ2-3, with D possibly matching TRBD1 (6 bases). CDR1 is DFQATT and CDR2 is SNEGSKA in the germline V gene (reference sequence). V shed 0 bases and J shed 4 bases, with 14 bases lying between them. There are 15 residues in the CDR3. CDR3 region: CSARDTGKVSDTQYF. The CDR3 coding sequence is TGCAGTGCTAGAGATACAGGGAAAGTATCAGATACGCAGTATTTT.

This sequence joins TRBV5-1 and TRBJ1-1; D not resolved. V dropped 4 bases and J dropped 2 bases, with 9 bases sitting between them. From germline, CDR1 is SGHRS and CDR2 YFSETQ. There are 13 residues in the CDR3. CDR3 nucleotide sequence: TGCGCCAGCAGCGAATACAGAAACACTGAAGCTTTCTTT. Its protein is CASSEYRNTEAFF.

CDR3 region: CASRDRVGTGELFF. The CDR3 DNA follows: TGTGCCAGCAGGGACAGGGTCGGCACCGGGGAGCTGTTTTTT. The rearrangement uses TRBV2 and TRBJ2-2; the match to TRBD1 covers 8 bases. CDR1 and CDR2 (germline): SNHLY, FYNNEI. The CDR3 sequence is 14 residues long. V was pared by 6 bases and J by 4 bases, with 4 bases of the junction left unmatched.

V and J are TRBV7-9 and TRBJ1-1; 9 bases are shared with TRBD1. Germline CDR1 and CDR2: SEHNR and FQNEAQ (reference sequence). Trimming at V came to 3 bases and at J to 4 bases, leaving 6 bases not matched to a gene. This CDR3 has 15 amino acids. The chain's CDR3 is CASSFEDRGGTEAFF. CDR3 in DNA: TGTGCCAGCAGCTTCGAGGACAGGGGTGGCACTGAAGCTTTCTTT.

In its sample, this clonotype was seen a few times. The chain uses TRBV7-3 and TRBJ2-5, with D perhaps TRBD1 or TRBD2 (6 bases each). V was cut by 6 bases and J by 0 bases, with 17 bases left in between. The CDR3 extends over 16 amino acids. CDR1 SGHTA and CDR2 FQGTGA come from the germline V gene. This CDR3 is CASSRVGGTNQETQYF. The CDR3 coding sequence is TGTGCCAGCAGTAGGGTAGGGGGGACCAACCAAGAGACCCAGTACTTC.

The CDR3 loop is CASTRGSETQYF. The CDR3 bases are TGTGCCAGCACCCGGGGCTCCGAGACCCAGTACTTC. The rearrangement joins TRBV7-9 to TRBJ2-5; D is possibly TRBD1 or TRBD2 (5 bases each). Trimming pared 7 bases from V and 5 bases from J, leaving 11 bases between. The CDR3 has 12 amino acids. Germline values: CDR1 SEHNR, CDR2 FQNEAQ (reference sequence). The full variable domain, its missing parts supplied by reference TRBV7-9 and TRBJ2-5, is DTGVSQNPRHKITKRGQNVTFRCDPISEHNRLYWYRQTLGQGPEFLTYFQNEAQLEKSRLLSDRFSAERPKGSFSTLEIQRTEQGDSAMYLCASTRGSETQYFGPGTRLLVL.

This clonotype was detected only a few times. This chain links TRBV12-3 or TRBV12-4 with TRBJ2-3; D not resolved. CDR3 length: 15 amino acids. V dropped 2 bases and J dropped 1 base, with 10 bases sitting between them. CDR3 protein: CASSLLGSGTDTQYF. The DNA for the CDR3 is TGTGCCAGCAGTTTATTAGGGTCGGGCACAGATACGCAGTATTTT.

This chain joins TRBV24-1 and TRBJ2-2; D gene uncertain. CDR3 length: 18 amino acids. Trimming stripped 4 bases from V and 0 bases from J, with 17 bases between. The germline V gene has CDR1 KGHDR and CDR2 SFDVKD. The CDR3, as DNA: TGTGCCACCAGTGAAAGTGGGATGGGATTCGCGAACACCGGGGAGCTGTTTTTT. The encoded protein is CATSESGMGFANTGELFF.

This clonotype was picked up one time. The V and J genes are TRBV7-3 and TRBJ1-1; tentatively, D is TRBD1 (6 bases). Germline CDR1 and CDR2: SGHTA and FQGTGA. This CDR3 comprises 15 residues. Trimming shortened V by 0 bases and J by 9 bases, and 17 bases separated the two germline ends. DNA for the CDR3: TGTGCCAGCAGCTTAACTTCAGATTCTACAGGGAAAGCTTTCTTT. Its protein product is CASSLTSDSTGKAFF. Variable domain in full (rest from reference TRBV7-3 and TRBJ1-1): GAGVSQTPSNKVTEKGKYVELRCDPISGHTALYWYRQSLGQGPEFLIYFQGTGAADDSGLPNDRFFAVRPEGSVSTLKIQRTERGDSAVYLCASSLTSDSTGKAFFGQGTRLTVV.

In its sample, this clonotype was seen a few times. The V call is TRBV4-1, the J call TRBJ1-4; unclear D gene. The CDR3 runs 13 residues. V dropped 5 bases and J dropped 6 bases, with 10 bases sitting between them. Germline V gene sequence: CDR1 MGHRA, CDR2 YSYEKL. CDR3 loop: CASSSNEDEKLFF. In DNA, the CDR3 is TGCGCCAGCAGCTCCAATGAGGATGAAAAACTGTTTTTT.

At least ten counts were recorded for this clonotype. The chain is built from TRBV12-3 or TRBV12-4 and TRBJ1-5, with D uncertain. The CDR3 contains 13 residues. The ends were cut back, 2 bases at V and 7 bases at J, with 9 bases in the middle. The CDR3 here is CASSLQDGQPQHF. CDR3 in DNA: TGTGCCAGCAGTTTACAAGATGGCCAGCCCCAGCATTTT.

This clonotype occurred a few times. CDR3 DNA: TGCAGCGTTATAGGGACAGGGTCTATGGAATTACGTGGCTACACCTTC. It encodes CSVIGTGSMELRGYTF. The genes are TRBV29-1 and TRBJ1-2; 9 bases line up with TRBD1. The CDR3 has 16 amino acids. Germline V gives CDR1 SQVTM, CDR2 ANQGSEA. The V gene end was trimmed by 5 bases and the J gene end by 7 bases; junction bases not matched to a gene: 17.

This clonotype occurred a few times. This chain connects TRBV5-1 to TRBJ2-5, with TRBD2 as a possible D gene (5 bases). Trimming took 3 bases from V and 3 from J, leaving 12 bases between them. Germline assignment: CDR1 SGHRS and CDR2 YFSETQ. CDR3 size: 14 residues. The CDR3 DNA reads as TGCGCCAGCAGCTCCGGGAACGTAGAAGAGACCCAGTACTTC. The encoded protein is CASSSGNVEETQYF.

This chain uses TRBV5-4 with TRBJ2-5; D could derive from TRBD1 or TRBD2 (6 bases each). V was clipped by 3 bases and J by 0 bases, with 15 bases between them. This CDR3 is 16 amino acids long. Germline V gene sequence: CDR1 SGHNT, CDR2 YYREEE (reference sequence). Here the CDR3 reads CASSWGAGTYQETQYF. The CDR3 nucleotides are TGTGCCAGCAGCTGGGGGGCCGGGACATACCAAGAGACCCAGTACTTC.

This clonotype was detected a few times. J is TRBJ2-7 and V is TRBV5-1; TRBD1 aligns across 7 bases. With V trimmed by 1 base and J by 7 bases, 14 bases remained unmatched. The CDR3 totals 16 residues. Per the germline V gene, CDR1 is SGHRS and CDR2 is YFSETQ. Here the CDR3 DNA reads TGCGCCAGCAGCTTGCCCGACAGGGCCCCCACGACTGAGCAGTACTTC. It encodes CASSLPDRAPTTEQYF.